The T cell receptor (beta chain) described here comes from a study of shared clonotypes between healthy human individuals. Study overall: A couple of female and three male donors aged 18 to 49 were enrolled.

The CDR3 contains 14 residues. Trimming took off 1 base at V and 2 bases at J, with 7 bases between the two ends. Per the germline V gene, CDR1 is MNHEY and CDR2 is SMNVEV (reference sequence). Data came from immunoSEQ multiplex PCR; TCRdb stores just in-frame clones and leaves some out. The sample records more than 2 million clones, over 85% being singletons. CD8 cells regarded as naive lacked CD45RO, were positively chosen for CCR7, and omitted terminally differentiated effector memory CD45RA+ cells. Sequencing was performed on naive CD8+ T cells from PBMCs. The V gene is TRBV27, the J gene TRBJ2-3; D possibly corresponds to TRBD2 (6 bases). This TCR came from a man in his late teens or twenties in good health. Some clones in this sample may be carry-over from other donors' samples. The chain's CDR3 is CASSLWTNTDTQYF. The CDR3 DNA follows: TGTGCCAGCAGTTTATGGACTAACACAGATACGCAGTATTTT.